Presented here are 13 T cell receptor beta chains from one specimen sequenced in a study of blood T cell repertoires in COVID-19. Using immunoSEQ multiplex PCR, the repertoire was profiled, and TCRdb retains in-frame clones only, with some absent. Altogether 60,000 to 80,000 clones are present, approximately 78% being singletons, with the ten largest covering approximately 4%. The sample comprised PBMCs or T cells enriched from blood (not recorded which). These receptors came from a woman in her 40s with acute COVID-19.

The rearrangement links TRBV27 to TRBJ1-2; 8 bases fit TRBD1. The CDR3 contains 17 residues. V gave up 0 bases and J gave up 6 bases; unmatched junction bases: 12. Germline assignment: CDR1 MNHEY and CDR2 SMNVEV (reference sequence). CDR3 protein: CASSLSGQEAVWDGYTF. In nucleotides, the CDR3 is TGTGCCAGCAGTTTATCGGGACAGGAGGCCGTTTGGGATGGCTACACCTTC.

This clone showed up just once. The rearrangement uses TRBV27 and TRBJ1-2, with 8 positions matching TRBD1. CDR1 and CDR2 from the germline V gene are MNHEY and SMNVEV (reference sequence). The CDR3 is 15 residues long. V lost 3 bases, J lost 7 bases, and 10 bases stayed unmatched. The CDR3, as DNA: TGTGCCAGCAGTTTCGGGCAGGGGGCGAATTTTGGCTACACCTTC. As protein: CASSFGQGANFGYTF.

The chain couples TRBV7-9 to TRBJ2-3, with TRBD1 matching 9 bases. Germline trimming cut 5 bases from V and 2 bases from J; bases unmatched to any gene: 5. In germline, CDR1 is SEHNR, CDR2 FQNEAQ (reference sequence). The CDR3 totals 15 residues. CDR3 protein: CASSPDRGHTDTQYF. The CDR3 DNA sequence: TGTGCCAGCAGCCCGGACAGGGGACACACAGATACGCAGTATTTT. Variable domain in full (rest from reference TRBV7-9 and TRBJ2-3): DTGVSQNPRHKITKRGQNVTFRCDPISEHNRLYWYRQTLGQGPEFLTYFQNEAQLEKSRLLSDRFSAERPKGSFSTLEIQRTEQGDSAMYLCASSPDRGHTDTQYFGPGTRLTVL.

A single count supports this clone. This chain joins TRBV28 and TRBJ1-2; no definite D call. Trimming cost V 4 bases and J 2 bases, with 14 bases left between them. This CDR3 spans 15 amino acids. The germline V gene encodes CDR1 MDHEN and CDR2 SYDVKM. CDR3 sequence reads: CASSSLEGANYGYTF. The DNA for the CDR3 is TGTGCCAGCAGTTCCTTAGAGGGAGCGAACTATGGCTACACCTTC.

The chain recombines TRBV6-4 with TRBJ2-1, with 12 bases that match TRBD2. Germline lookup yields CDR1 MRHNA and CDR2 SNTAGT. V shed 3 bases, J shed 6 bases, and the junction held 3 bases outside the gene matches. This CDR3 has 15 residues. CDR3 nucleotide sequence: TGTGCCAGCAGTGAACTAGCGGGGGGAGCCAATGAGCAGTTCTTC. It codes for CASSELAGGANEQFF.

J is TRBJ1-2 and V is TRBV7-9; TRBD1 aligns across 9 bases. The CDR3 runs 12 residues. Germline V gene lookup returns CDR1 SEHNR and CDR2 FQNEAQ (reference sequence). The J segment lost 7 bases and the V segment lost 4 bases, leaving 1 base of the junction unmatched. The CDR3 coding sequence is TGTGCCAGCAGCTGGACAGGGGTTGGCTACACCTTC. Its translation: CASSWTGVGYTF.

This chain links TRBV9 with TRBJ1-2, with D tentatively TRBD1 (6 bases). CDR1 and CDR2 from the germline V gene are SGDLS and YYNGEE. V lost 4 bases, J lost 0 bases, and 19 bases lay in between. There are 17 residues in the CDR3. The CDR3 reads CASSPWKGEGANYGYTF. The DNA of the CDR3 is TGTGCCAGCAGCCCCTGGAAGGGAGAGGGGGCTAACTATGGCTACACCTTC. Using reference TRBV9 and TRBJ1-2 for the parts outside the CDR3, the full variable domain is DSGVTQTPKHLITATGQRVTLRCSPRSGDLSVYWYQQSLDQGLQFLIQYYNGEERAKGNILERFSAQQFPDLHSELNLSSLELGDSALYFCASSPWKGEGANYGYTFGSGTRLTVV.

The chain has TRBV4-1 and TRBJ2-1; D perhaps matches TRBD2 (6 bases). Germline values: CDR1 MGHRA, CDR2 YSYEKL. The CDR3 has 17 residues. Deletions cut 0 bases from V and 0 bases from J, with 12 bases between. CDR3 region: CASSQDGYGGSYNEQFF. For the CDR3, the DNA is TGCGCCAGCAGCCAAGATGGGTACGGGGGCTCCTACAATGAGCAGTTCTTC.

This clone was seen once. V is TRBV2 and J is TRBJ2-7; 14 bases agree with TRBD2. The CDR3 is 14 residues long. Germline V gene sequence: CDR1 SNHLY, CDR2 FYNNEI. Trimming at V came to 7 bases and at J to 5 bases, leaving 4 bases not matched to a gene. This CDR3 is CASTEGLAGDEQYF. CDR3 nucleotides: TGTGCCAGCACCGAGGGACTAGCGGGAGACGAGCAGTACTTC.

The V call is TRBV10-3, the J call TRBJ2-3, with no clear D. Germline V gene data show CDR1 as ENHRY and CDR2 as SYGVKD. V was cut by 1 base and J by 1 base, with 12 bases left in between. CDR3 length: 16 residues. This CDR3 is CAISEYLGEGTDTQYF. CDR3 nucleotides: TGTGCCATCAGTGAGTACCTAGGAGAGGGCACAGATACGCAGTATTTT.

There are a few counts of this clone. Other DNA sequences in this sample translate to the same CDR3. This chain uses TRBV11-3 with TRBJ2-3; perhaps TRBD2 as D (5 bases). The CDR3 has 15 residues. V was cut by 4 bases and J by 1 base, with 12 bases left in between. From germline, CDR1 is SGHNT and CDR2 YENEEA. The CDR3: CASSSLDSGTDTQYF. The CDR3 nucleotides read TGTGCCAGCAGCTCCCTCGATAGCGGCACAGATACGCAGTATTTT.

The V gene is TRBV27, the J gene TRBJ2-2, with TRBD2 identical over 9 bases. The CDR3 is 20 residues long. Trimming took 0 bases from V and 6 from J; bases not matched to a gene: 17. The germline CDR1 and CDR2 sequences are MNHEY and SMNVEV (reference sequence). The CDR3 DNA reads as TGTGCCAGCAGTTTATCACAACAGTGGGGCGGGAGGGCCGAGTCCGGGGAGCTGTTTTTT. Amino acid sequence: CASSLSQQWGGRAESGELFF.

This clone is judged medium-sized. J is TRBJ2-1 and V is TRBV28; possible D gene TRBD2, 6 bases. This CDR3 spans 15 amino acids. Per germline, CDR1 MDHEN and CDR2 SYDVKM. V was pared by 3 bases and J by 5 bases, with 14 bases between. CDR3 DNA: TGTGCCAGCAGTTTGGTAGCTAGCGTCCACAATGAGCAGTTCTTC. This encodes CASSLVASVHNEQFF. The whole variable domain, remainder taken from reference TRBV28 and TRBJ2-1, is DVKVTQSSRYLVKRTGEKVFLECVQDMDHENMFWYRQDPGLGLRLIYFSYDVKMKEKGDIPEGYSVSREKKERFSLILESASTNQTSMYLCASSLVASVHNEQFFGPGTRLTVL.